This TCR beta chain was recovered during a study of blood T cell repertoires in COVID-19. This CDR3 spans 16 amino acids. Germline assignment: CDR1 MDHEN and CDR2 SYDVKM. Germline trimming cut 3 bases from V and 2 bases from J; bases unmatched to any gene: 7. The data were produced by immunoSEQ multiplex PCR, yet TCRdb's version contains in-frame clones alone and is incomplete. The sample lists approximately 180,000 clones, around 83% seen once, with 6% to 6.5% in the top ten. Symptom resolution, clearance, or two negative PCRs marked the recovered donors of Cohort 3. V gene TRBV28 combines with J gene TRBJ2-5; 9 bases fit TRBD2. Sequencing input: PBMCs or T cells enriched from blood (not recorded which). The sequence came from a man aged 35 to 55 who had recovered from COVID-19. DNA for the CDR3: TGTGCCAGCAGTTTCCTTAGCGGGAGCCGTCAAGAGACCCAGTACTTC. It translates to CASSFLSGSRQETQYF.